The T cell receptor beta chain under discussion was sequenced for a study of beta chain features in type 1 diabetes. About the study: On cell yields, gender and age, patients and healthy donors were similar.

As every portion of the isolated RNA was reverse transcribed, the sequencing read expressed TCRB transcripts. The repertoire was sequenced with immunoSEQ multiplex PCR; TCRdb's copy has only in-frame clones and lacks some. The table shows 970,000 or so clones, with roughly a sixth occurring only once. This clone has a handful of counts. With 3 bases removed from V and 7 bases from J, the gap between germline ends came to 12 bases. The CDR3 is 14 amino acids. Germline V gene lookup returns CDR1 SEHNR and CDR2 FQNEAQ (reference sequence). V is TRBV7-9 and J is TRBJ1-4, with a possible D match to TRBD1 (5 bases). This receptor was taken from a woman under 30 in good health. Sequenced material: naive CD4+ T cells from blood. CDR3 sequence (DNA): TGTGCCAGCAGCTTGCTCAGGGAGGGTGAAAAACTGTTTTTT. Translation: CASSLLREGEKLFF.